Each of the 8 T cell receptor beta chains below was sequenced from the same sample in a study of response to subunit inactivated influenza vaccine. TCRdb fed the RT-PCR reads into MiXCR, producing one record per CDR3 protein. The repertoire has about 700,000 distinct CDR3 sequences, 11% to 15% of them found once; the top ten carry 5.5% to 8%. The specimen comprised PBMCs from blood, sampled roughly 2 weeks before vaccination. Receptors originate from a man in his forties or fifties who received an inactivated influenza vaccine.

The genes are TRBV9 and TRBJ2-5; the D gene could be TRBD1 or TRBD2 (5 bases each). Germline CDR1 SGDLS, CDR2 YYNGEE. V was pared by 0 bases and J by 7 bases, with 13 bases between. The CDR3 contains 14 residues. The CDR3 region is CASSVDQGAATQYF. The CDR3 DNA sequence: TGTGCCAGCAGCGTAGATCAGGGAGCGGCGACCCAGTACTTC.

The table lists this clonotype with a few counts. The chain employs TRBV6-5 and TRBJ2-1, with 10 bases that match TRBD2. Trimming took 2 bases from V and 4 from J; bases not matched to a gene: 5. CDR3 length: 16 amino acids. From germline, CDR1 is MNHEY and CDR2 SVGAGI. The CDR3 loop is CASSYGRTSGYNEQFF. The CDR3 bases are TGTGCCAGCAGTTACGGGAGGACTAGCGGATACAATGAGCAGTTCTTC.

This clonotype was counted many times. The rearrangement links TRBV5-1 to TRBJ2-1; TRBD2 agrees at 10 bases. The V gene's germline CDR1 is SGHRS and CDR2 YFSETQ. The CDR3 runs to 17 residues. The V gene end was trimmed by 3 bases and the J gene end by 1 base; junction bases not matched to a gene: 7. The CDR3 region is CASSSASGSSSYNEQFF. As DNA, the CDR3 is TGCGCCAGCAGCTCTGCTAGCGGGAGTAGTTCCTACAATGAGCAGTTCTTC.

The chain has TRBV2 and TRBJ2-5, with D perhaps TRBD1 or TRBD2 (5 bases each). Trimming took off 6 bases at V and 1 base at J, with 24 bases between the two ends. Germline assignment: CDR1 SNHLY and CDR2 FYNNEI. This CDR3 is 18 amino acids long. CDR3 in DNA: TGTGCCAGCAGAACCGGGGCAGGGCAATTCCCCCTCCAAGAGACCCAGTACTTC. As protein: CASRTGAGQFPLQETQYF.

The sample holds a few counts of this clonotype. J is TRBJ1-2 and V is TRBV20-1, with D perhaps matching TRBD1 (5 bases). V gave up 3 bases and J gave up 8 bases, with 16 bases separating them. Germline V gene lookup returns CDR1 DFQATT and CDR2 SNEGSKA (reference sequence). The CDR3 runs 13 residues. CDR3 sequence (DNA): TGCAGTGCTAGTGACAGCCTCCTGGGGGGCTACACCTTC. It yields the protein CSASDSLLGGYTF.

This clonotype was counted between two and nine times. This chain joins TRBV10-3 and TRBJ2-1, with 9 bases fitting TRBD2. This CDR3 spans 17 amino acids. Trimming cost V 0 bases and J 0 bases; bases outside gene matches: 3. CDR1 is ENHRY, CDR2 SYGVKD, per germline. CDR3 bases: TGTGCCATCAGTGAGTCTGGTAGCGGGAGCTCCTACAATGAGCAGTTCTTC. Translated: CAISESGSGSSYNEQFF.

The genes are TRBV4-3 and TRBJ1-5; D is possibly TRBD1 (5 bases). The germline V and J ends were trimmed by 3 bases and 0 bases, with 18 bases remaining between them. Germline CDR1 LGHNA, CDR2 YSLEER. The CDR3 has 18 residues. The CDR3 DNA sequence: TGCGCCAGCAGCCAGCCGGGACCGACGTCTTATAGCAATCAGCCCCAGCATTTT. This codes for CASSQPGPTSYSNQPQHF.

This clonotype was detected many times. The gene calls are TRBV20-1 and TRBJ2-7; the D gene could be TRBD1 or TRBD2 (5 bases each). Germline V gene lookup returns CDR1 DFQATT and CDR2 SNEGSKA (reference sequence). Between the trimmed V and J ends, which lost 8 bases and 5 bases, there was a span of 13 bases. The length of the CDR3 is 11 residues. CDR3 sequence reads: CSIRDLDEQYF. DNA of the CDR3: TGCAGTATCCGGGACCTCGACGAGCAGTACTTC.